What follows are 31 T cell receptor beta chains derived from one specimen sequenced in a study of blood T cell repertoires in COVID-19 (dated by TCRdb to 2018 to 2020). The library was obtained by the immunoSEQ multiplex PCR assay. TCRdb mirrors the immuneACCESS table, restricted to in-frame sequences. Some clones are absent from its copies; in checked studies, under half trace to an unresolved V gene, and the reason for the others is unknown. For this sample there are almost 400,000 clones; more than 70% appear just once. The top ten constitute about 2.3% of the sample. Sequenced: peripheral blood. The receptor source for this set is a woman aged 55-75 years with COVID-19, enrolled during active disease.

V gene TRBV9 combines with J gene TRBJ2-7, with TRBD2 identical over 14 bases. This CDR3 has 15 residues. The trim removed 3 bases at V and 2 bases at J, leaving 1 base unmatched. Germline loops: CDR1 SGDLS, CDR2 YYNGEE. CDR3 protein: CASSETSGGAYEQYF. The CDR3 coding sequence is TGTGCCAGCAGCGAGACTAGCGGGGGGGCCTACGAGCAGTACTTC.

The gene calls are TRBV14 and TRBJ1-1, with D uncertain. With 0 bases removed from V and 4 bases from J, the gap between germline ends came to 6 bases. The CDR3 extends over 13 amino acids. Germline-derived CDR1 and CDR2 are SGHDN and FVKESK. The CDR3 bases are TGTGCCAGCAGCCAAGATTTAGCCACTGAAGCTTTCTTT. It is translated as CASSQDLATEAFF.

The genes are TRBV6-1 and TRBJ2-7; D is ambiguous. CDR1 is MNHNS, CDR2 SASEGT, per germline. The CDR3 sequence is 17 residues long. V lost 0 bases to trimming and J lost 2 bases, with 17 bases between them. CDR3 amino acids: CASSEAFHGLGAYEQYF. CDR3 coding DNA: TGTGCCAGCAGTGAAGCCTTCCACGGCTTAGGAGCCTACGAGCAGTACTTC.

The chain uses TRBV9 and TRBJ1-1; a possible D gene is TRBD1 (5 bases). Germline V gene lookup returns CDR1 SGDLS and CDR2 YYNGEE. The CDR3 contains 14 residues. V was trimmed by 3 bases and J by 7 bases, leaving 16 bases between them. The CDR3 spells CASSAHTGLREAFF. The CDR3 bases are TGTGCCAGCAGCGCCCATACGGGACTACGTGAAGCTTTCTTT.

The chain has TRBV5-4 and TRBJ2-3, with TRBD1 identical over 9 bases. Germline CDR1 and CDR2: SGHNT and YYREEE (reference sequence). This CDR3 has 15 amino acids. The V gene end was trimmed by 4 bases and the J gene end by 3 bases; junction bases not matched to a gene: 6. DNA for the CDR3: TGTGCCAGCAGCCCAGGGGGACAGGGAACAGATACGCAGTATTTT. Translating it yields CASSPGGQGTDTQYF.

V usage is TRBV18 and J usage is TRBJ2-6, with 8 nucleotides matching TRBD1. CDR1 and CDR2 from the germline V gene are KGHSH and LQKENI. J was trimmed by 0 bases and V by 5 bases; bases with no gene match: 3. The CDR3 contains 16 residues. CDR3 in amino acids: CASSKQGGSGANVLTF. The CDR3 coding sequence is TGTGCCAGCTCAAAACAGGGGGGCTCTGGGGCCAACGTCCTGACTTTC.

This chain joins TRBV12-2 and TRBJ1-5; no check of the table's D call, TRBD1, against the DNA was made. TRBV12-2 is designated a pseudogene. CDR3 length: 17 amino acids. The CDR3 reads CASRLDRGGISNQPQHF. Written as DNA, the CDR3 is TGTGCAAGTCGCTTAGACAGGGGAGGAATTAGCAATCAGCCCCAGCATTTT.

The V gene is TRBV25-1, the J gene TRBJ1-2; the match to TRBD1 covers 9 bases. The CDR3 contains 15 residues. Losses at the gene ends were 4 bases for V and 3 bases for J; bases not matched to a gene: 6. Germline CDR1 MGHDK, CDR2 SYGVNS. The CDR3 loop reads CASSGGTGGDYGYTF. DNA of the CDR3: TGTGCCAGCAGTGGAGGAACAGGGGGCGACTATGGCTACACCTTC.

V usage is TRBV27 and J usage is TRBJ2-3; maybe TRBD1 (5 bases). CDR3 length: 14 residues. Trimming took 6 bases from V and 0 from J, leaving 10 bases between them. In germline, CDR1 is MNHEY, CDR2 SMNVEV (reference sequence). Here the CDR3 DNA reads TGTGCCAGCAGCCCGACAGACAGCACAGATACGCAGTATTTT. It translates to CASSPTDSTDTQYF.

Comment on this clone: The sample carries other DNA sequences with the same CDR3. The chain has TRBV18 and TRBJ1-2; possible D gene TRBD1, 5 bases. The CDR3 has 13 amino acids. V gave up 3 bases and J gave up 4 bases, with 9 bases separating them. Per the germline V gene, CDR1 is KGHSH and CDR2 is LQKENI. The CDR3 sequence: CASSPGQGYGYTF. DNA for the CDR3: TGTGCCAGCTCACCGGGGCAGGGCTATGGCTACACCTTC.

The chain joins TRBV29-1 to TRBJ2-7, with D maybe TRBD1 (5 bases). The germline gives CDR1 SQVTM, CDR2 ANQGSEA. Trimming removed 6 bases at V and 6 bases at J, with 15 bases between. The CDR3 is 12 residues long. CDR3 residues: CSVRTLWGEQYF. The CDR3 DNA reads as TGCAGCGTACGGACACTCTGGGGCGAGCAGTACTTC.

The V call is TRBV20-1, the J call TRBJ1-6; D remains unclear. From germline, CDR1 is DFQATT and CDR2 SNEGSKA (reference sequence). The CDR3 spans 13 residues. With 3 bases removed from V and 13 bases from J, the gap between germline ends came to 16 bases. The CDR3 is CSASNGLQSPLHF. CDR3 nucleotide sequence: TGCAGTGCTAGTAATGGCCTCCAGTCGCCCCTCCACTTT.

The rearrangement joins TRBV29-1 to TRBJ1-2, with D unclear. The V end lost 2 bases, the J end lost 2 bases, and 9 bases lay between the germline ends. Germline V gives CDR1 SQVTM, CDR2 ANQGSEA. The CDR3 runs 13 residues. The CDR3 DNA follows: TGCAGCGTTGAAAAACAGTTAAACTATGGCTACACCTTC. Translation: CSVEKQLNYGYTF. Complete variable domain (other parts from reference TRBV29-1 and TRBJ1-2): SAVISQKPSRDICQRGTSLTIQCQVDSQVTMMFWYRQQPGQSLTLIATANQGSEATYESGFVIDKFPISRPNLTFSTLTVSNMSPEDSSIYLCSVEKQLNYGYTFGSGTRLTVV.

The rearrangement links TRBV10-1 to TRBJ1-1; D unresolved. The ends were cut back, 0 bases at V and 4 bases at J, with 9 bases in the middle. Germline CDR1 and CDR2: WNHNN and SYGVQD (reference sequence). The CDR3 sequence is 14 residues long. The CDR3 here is CASSESAGSTEAFF. The CDR3 DNA follows: TGCGCCAGCAGTGAGTCCGCGGGGAGCACTGAAGCTTTCTTT.

The chain has TRBV28 and TRBJ1-2; TRBD1 is a possible D gene (5 bases). CDR3 length: 11 residues. Germline V CDR1 and CDR2: MDHEN, SYDVKM. CDR3: CAGGVDYGYTF. For the CDR3, the DNA is TGTGCTGGAGGGGTCGACTATGGCTACACCTTC.

V is TRBV11-1 and J is TRBJ1-2; D possibly corresponds to TRBD1 (6 bases). Germline V gene lookup returns CDR1 SGHAT and CDR2 FQDESV (reference sequence). CDR3 length: 13 amino acids. Trimming removed 5 bases at V and 7 bases at J, with 14 bases between. The CDR3 protein is CASSTVGGGGYTF. The CDR3 region has the DNA TGTGCCAGCAGCACGGTTGGGGGCGGTGGCTACACCTTC.

With regard to this clone: The same CDR3 can be traced to other DNA sequences in this sample. The V gene is TRBV12-3 or TRBV12-4, the J gene TRBJ1-2, with 8 bases that match TRBD1. V trimming: 6 bases; J trimming: 5 bases; junction bases outside the gene matches: 2. The CDR3 is made up of 12 amino acids. The CDR3 coding sequence is TGTGCCAGCAGCACAGGGGGATATGGCTACACCTTC. Translating it yields CASSTGGYGYTF.

This clone occurred once. The chain links TRBV28 to TRBJ1-5; D may be TRBD1 (5 bases). The germline V gene has CDR1 MDHEN and CDR2 SYDVKM. There are 14 residues in the CDR3. Trimming removed 3 bases from V and 5 bases from J, with 11 bases in between. Here the CDR3 DNA reads TGTGCCAGCAGTTTCGGCAGGGACTATCAGCCCCAGCATTTT. Its protein product is CASSFGRDYQPQHF.

The chain couples TRBV19 to TRBJ2-5; 9 positions agree with TRBD1. The CDR3 is 21 residues long. Germline V CDR1 and CDR2: LNHDA, SQIVND (reference sequence). V trimming: 2 bases; J trimming: 5 bases; junction bases outside the gene matches: 24. In DNA, the CDR3 is TGTGCCAGTAGTATACGTGGGACAGGGATTCGGCCCAAGACAGGGGGGGAGACCCAGTACTTC. Its translation: CASSIRGTGIRPKTGGETQYF. The full variable domain, with the rest looked up from reference TRBV19 and TRBJ2-5, is DGGITQSPKYLFRKEGQNVTLSCEQNLNHDAMYWYRQDPGQGLRLIYYSQIVNDFQKGDIAEGYSVSREKKESFPLTVTSAQKNPTAFYLCASSIRGTGIRPKTGGETQYFGPGTRLLVL.

The CDR3 nucleotides are TGCGCCAGCAGGCTAGCAGTGAACACCGGGGAGCTGTTTTTT. It specifies CASRLAVNTGELFF. J is TRBJ2-2 and V is TRBV5-1, with a possible D match to TRBD2 (5 bases). Germline V gene data show CDR1 as SGHRS and CDR2 as YFSETQ. CDR3 length equals 14 residues. V lost 5 bases and J 1 base, leaving 9 bases between the germline ends. Supplemented by reference TRBV5-1 and TRBJ2-2, the full variable domain reads KAGVTQTPRYLIKTRGQQVTLSCSPISGHRSVSWYQQTPGQGLQFLFEYFSETQRNKGNFPGRFSGRQFSNSRSEMNVSTLELGDSALYLCASRLAVNTGELFFGEGSRLTVL.

V is TRBV19 and J is TRBJ1-5, with TRBD1 matching 7 bases. V trimming: 4 bases; J trimming: 12 bases; junction bases outside the gene matches: 15. Per the germline V gene, CDR1 is LNHDA and CDR2 is SQIVND (reference sequence). The CDR3 is 15 residues long. CDR3 in DNA: TGTGCCAGTAGTAAGGTGGAGACAGGGTCCCTGTTCCAGCATTTT. Protein sequence: CASSKVETGSLFQHF.

The chain uses TRBV3-1 (or the pseudogene TRBV3-2) and TRBJ2-7; perhaps TRBD1 as D (7 bases). Per germline, CDR1 LGHDT and CDR2 YNNKEL (reference sequence). This CDR3 has 14 amino acids. Trimming stripped 6 bases from V and 5 bases from J, with 17 bases between. The CDR3 loop reads CASSRQGGMDEQYF. The DNA for the CDR3 is TGTGCCAGCAGTCGACAGGGAGGTATGGACGAGCAGTACTTC.

V usage is TRBV7-9 and J usage is TRBJ1-1; TRBD1 matches at 9 bases. Germline CDR1 SEHNR, CDR2 FQNEAQ (reference sequence). The trim removed 3 bases at V and 11 bases at J, leaving 4 bases unmatched. This CDR3 region has 12 residues. CDR3 sequence: CASSFGQGNAFF. The DNA for the CDR3 is TGTGCCAGCAGCTTCGGACAGGGGAACGCTTTCTTT.

A remark on this clone: One junction end does not reproduce the germline sequence, and a read error may be involved. The J gene is TRBJ2-5, the V gene TRBV12-3 or TRBV12-4; TRBD2 aligns across 8 bases. The CDR3 sequence is 13 residues long. CDR3 in DNA: TGTGTCAGCCGTAGCGGGGAAGAAGAGACCCAGTACTTC. Translation gives CVSRSGEEETQYF.

This clone was counted between two and nine times. V is TRBV5-1 and J is TRBJ1-2; D perhaps matches TRBD1 (5 bases). In germline, CDR1 is SGHRS, CDR2 YFSETQ. V dropped 2 bases and J dropped 11 bases, with 16 bases sitting between them. This CDR3 region has 13 residues. Here the CDR3 DNA reads TGCGCCAGCAGCTTCGCCGGGACTGTCGAATACACCTTC. Protein product: CASSFAGTVEYTF.

This clone turned up a few times. The chain combines TRBV5-1 with TRBJ2-3, with 9 positions matching TRBD1. From germline, CDR1 is SGHRS and CDR2 YFSETQ. V shed 7 bases, J shed 5 bases, and the junction held 11 bases outside the gene matches. The CDR3 contains 15 residues. The CDR3 spells CASGPGDRAIDTQYF. The CDR3 nucleotides read TGCGCCAGCGGACCGGGGGACAGGGCGATAGATACGCAGTATTTT.

This sequence joins TRBV19 and TRBJ2-7; D call uncertain. Looked up from germline, CDR1 is LNHDA and CDR2 is SQIVND (reference sequence). The CDR3 totals 14 residues. V lost 0 bases, J lost 4 bases, and 10 bases lay in between. DNA of the CDR3: TGTGCCAGTAGTATAGAACAGAAGGCGTACGAGCAGTACTTC. It yields the protein CASSIEQKAYEQYF.

The chain recombines TRBV25-1 with TRBJ2-7; 7 bases align to TRBD2. V lost 3 bases to trimming and J lost 3 bases; unmatched junction nucleotides: 2. The germline gives CDR1 MGHDK, CDR2 SYGVNS. This CDR3 has 13 amino acids. For the CDR3, the DNA is TGTGCCAGCAGTGAGGGGGGGTTCTACGAGCAGTACTTC. Translating gives CASSEGGFYEQYF.

A remark on this clone: Other DNA sequences of this sample code for an identical CDR3. The chain combines TRBV6-5 with TRBJ1-3; D unresolved. This CDR3 has 13 amino acids. V lost 5 bases, J lost 0 bases, and 5 bases lay in between. The germline V gene encodes CDR1 MNHEY and CDR2 SVGAGI. The chain's CDR3 is CASSRDSGNTIYF. CDR3 sequence (DNA): TGTGCCAGCAGTCGCGACTCTGGAAACACCATATATTTT.

This clone was observed once. The gene calls are TRBV6-5 and TRBJ2-7; 7 positions agree with TRBD1. This CDR3 contains 11 residues. Looked up from germline, CDR1 is MNHEY and CDR2 is SVGAGI. The ends lost 9 bases at V and 6 bases at J; junction bases unmatched: 5. CDR3 residues: CASTTGLEQYF. The DNA for the CDR3 is TGTGCCAGTACGACAGGGCTCGAGCAGTACTTC.

This chain links TRBV27 with TRBJ1-6; D unresolved. Trimming left V 2 bases short and J 7 bases short, with 12 bases between. In germline, CDR1 is MNHEY, CDR2 SMNVEV (reference sequence). The CDR3 sequence is 15 residues long. CDR3 residues: CASSLRLSQNSPLHF. Written as DNA, the CDR3 is TGTGCCAGCAGTTTAAGACTTAGTCAAAATTCACCCCTCCACTTT.